The entry below describes one T cell receptor (beta chain). TCRdb independently ran MiXCR on the RT-PCR reads; one entry per CDR3 protein. The table has about 700,000 distinct CDR3 sequences, 14% seen once. This CDR3 spans 15 amino acids. V lost 1 base to trimming and J lost 7 bases; unmatched junction nucleotides: 5. Germline CDR1 and CDR2: MNHEY and SVGEGT. The TCR comes from a female donor in good health, serving as a healthy control. This sequence joins TRBV6-2 or TRBV6-3 and TRBJ2-1; the match to TRBD1 covers 9 bases. Specimen: memory CD4+ T cells from blood. The CDR3, as DNA: TGTGCCAGCAGTTACTACCGGGACAGGGTAAATGAGCAGTTCTTC. It translates to CASSYYRDRVNEQFF.